This T cell receptor (beta chain) originates from a study of vaccination effects on CD4 cells after COVID-19. Peptide-pool stimulation followed by sequencing identified expanded antigen-specific CD4+ clonotypes in the ViraFEST assay. Cultured cells yielded isolated CD4+ T cells after less than 11 days. Convalescent patients had PCR-confirmed SARS-CoV-2 infection between March and December 2020. Days 3 and 7 were when half the medium was replaced with IL-2 medium. With respect to this clone: Its target is not known.

Profiled with immunoSEQ multiplex PCR; TCRdb holds only in-frame clones, not every one. The profile shows under 60,000 clones, 76% of them singletons. Germline assignment: CDR1 MNHEY and CDR2 SMNVEV (reference sequence). This CDR3 has 12 amino acids. V gave up 6 bases and J gave up 2 bases, with 4 bases separating them. The chain recombines TRBV27 with TRBJ2-2; D uncertain. The sequencing used CD4+ T cells from PBMCs cultured with HIV peptides, collected before COVID-19 vaccination. This sample's subset: HIV-1 Nef peptide pool negative control/reference culture. This sequence originates from a human donor who had a prior SARS-CoV-2 infection. For the CDR3, the DNA is TGTGCCAGCAGATTCAACACCGGGGAGCTGTTTTTT. It is translated as CASRFNTGELFF.